This T cell receptor beta chain originates from a study of blood T cells in healthy people across ages (dated by TCRdb to the mid-2010s). At the level of the whole study: In model experiments, template switching captured roughly one uniquely barcoded TCR beta cDNA molecule for every two T cells. To track age-related changes in TCR beta repertoire diversity, the study relied on deep sequencing normalized with unique cDNA molecular identifiers. The donors were split into four age groups: young (average 16 years), middle-aged (about 40), aged (more than 55) and long-lived (roughly 86). Donors of different ages were randomly distributed across sequencing lanes to avoid experimental bias. For two donors (one aged 18 to 29 and one aged 80 or older), the study analyzed two additional independent replicas of 1 million unique cDNA reads from the same blood draw. General conclusions and limits of the study: A strong correlation was found between observed TCR beta diversity and the percentage of naive T cells measured by flow cytometry. As age increased, observed TCR beta diversity per million T cells dropped in a roughly linear way, and a significant reduction was already evident by age 40. The long-lived group showed more naive CD4+ T cells, fewer expanded clones and increased TCR diversity than the aged group, suggesting age selection. Because profiling used bulk unsorted PBMCs, naive and antigen-experienced compartments could not be compared conclusively. Donor CMV infection status was unknown, potentially confounding age-related changes in expanded clonotypes. Estimates of total diversity based on one million sequenced T cells were regarded as lower bounds and as underestimates.

Systemically healthy Caucasian individuals from Russia, approximately 39 in total and aged 6 to 90 years, were included as donors. About 10 milliliters of peripheral blood were collected from each donor into EDTA-treated Vacutainer tubes. PBMCs were isolated by Ficoll-Paque density-gradient centrifugation, with at least 7 million obtained per sample. Total RNA, at least 6 micrograms per sample, was extracted from PBMCs with Trizol reagent. For every donor, an aliquot of PBMCs went through flow cytometry to measure the percentages of naive CD45RAhigh/CD27high T cells. Counted from cysteine to phenylalanine, this CDR3 has 16 amino acids. Just the 48-base CDR3 DNA is kept, in frame starting at base 1. CDR1 and CDR2, per the germline V gene, are SGHDN and FVKESK. At the junction V is shortened by 5 bases and J by 4 bases, with 18 bases in between. The library was built by means of 5' RACE. Sequenced using an Illumina HiSeq 2500. The second PCR ran for roughly 7 to 12 cycles and used a J-beta primer mix along with a sample-barcoded 5' primer. Each TCR beta cDNA molecule received a unique molecular identifier from a template-switch 5' adaptor carrying 12 random nucleotides. Each sample yielded at least 2.5 million CDR3-containing paired-end reads. The Mint cDNA synthesis kit, primed by a TRBC-specific oligonucleotide, was used to synthesize first-strand cDNA from all RNA. After uracil-DNA glycosylase treatment, a first 18-cycle PCR used universal primers M1SS and BC2_uni_R on all cDNA. The study's processing was this. For normalization, 1 million high-quality reads, each with a distinct molecular identifier, were randomly selected from each sample. Instead of being binned into consensus sequences, reads with shared molecular identifiers were discarded. CDR3 identification, clonotype clustering and error correction used MiTCR with a Q25 quality threshold and the strictest error-elimination algorithm. Lower-bound total TCR beta diversity was estimated with a nonparametric unseen species model using Euler transformation. Using fastp at Q25 and MiXCR, TCRdb reprocessed the public reads and kept productive beta chains. Rows with one shared CDR3 protein collapse into an entry with the most common genes and DNA. The V and J calls here are based on TCRdb, not the publication. The sample records some 1.4 million distinct CDR3 sequences, around 39% of which are singletons. Under 8% of the sample is in the top ten clones.

The table lists this clonotype with a few counts. Its antigen is currently not known. Per-nucleotide qualities are absent, and no much larger clonotype sits a single base away. The chain is assembled from TRBV14 and TRBJ2-1; the D assignment is uncertain and may be TRBD1 or TRBD2, with 6 bases supporting each. This receptor was obtained from a woman aged 18-29 years in good health. Sequencing used blood. At the DNA level, the sequence is TGTGCCAGCAGCTCGGTGGGGGGCTGGCAGTACAATGAGCAGTTCTTC. It specifies CASSSVGGWQYNEQFF.